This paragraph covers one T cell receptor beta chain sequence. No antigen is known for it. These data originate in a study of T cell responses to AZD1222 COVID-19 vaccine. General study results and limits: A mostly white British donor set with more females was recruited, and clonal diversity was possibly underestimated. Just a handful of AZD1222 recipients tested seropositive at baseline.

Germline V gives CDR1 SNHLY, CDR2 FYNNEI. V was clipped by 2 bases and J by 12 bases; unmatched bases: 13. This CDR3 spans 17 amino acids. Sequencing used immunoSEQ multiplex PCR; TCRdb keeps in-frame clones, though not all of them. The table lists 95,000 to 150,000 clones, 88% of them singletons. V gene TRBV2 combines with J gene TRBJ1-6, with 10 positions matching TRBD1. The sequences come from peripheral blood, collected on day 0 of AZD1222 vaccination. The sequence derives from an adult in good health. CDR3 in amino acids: CASSETPGGTGAGPLHF. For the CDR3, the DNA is TGTGCCAGCAGTGAAACCCCCGGGGGGACAGGGGCCGGACCCCTCCACTTT. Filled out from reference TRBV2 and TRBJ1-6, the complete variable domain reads EPEVTQTPSHQVTQMGQEVILRCVPISNHLYFYWYRQILGQKVEFLVSFYNNEISEKSEIFDDQFSVERPDGSNFTLKIRSTKLEDSAMYFCASSETPGGTGAGPLHFGNGTRLTVT.